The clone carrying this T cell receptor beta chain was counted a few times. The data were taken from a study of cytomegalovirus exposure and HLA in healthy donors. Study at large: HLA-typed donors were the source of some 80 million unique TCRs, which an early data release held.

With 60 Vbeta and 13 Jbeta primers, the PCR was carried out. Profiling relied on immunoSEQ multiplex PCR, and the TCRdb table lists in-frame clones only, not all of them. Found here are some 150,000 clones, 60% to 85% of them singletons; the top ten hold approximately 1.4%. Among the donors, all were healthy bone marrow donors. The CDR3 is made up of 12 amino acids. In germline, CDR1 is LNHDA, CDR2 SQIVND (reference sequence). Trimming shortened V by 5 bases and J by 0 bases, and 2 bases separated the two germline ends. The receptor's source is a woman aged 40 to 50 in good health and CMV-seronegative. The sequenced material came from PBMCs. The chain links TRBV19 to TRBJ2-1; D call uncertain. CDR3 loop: CASSLSYNEQFF. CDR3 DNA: TGTGCCAGTAGTCTCTCCTACAATGAGCAGTTCTTC.